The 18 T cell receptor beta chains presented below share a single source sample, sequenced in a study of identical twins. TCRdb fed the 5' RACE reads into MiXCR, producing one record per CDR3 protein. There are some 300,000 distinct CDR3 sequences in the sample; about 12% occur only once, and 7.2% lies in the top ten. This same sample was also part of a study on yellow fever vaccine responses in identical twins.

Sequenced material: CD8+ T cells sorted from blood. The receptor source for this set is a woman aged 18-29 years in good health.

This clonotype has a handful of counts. CDR3 nucleotide sequence: TGTGCCACCAGCAGCCTGGGGGGAACGAGCTCCTACGAGCAGTACTTC. It specifies CATSSLGGTSSYEQYF. This chain links TRBV15 with TRBJ2-7, with a weak D call TRBD2 (6 bases). The CDR3 extends over 16 amino acids. V lost 3 bases and J 0 bases, leaving 15 bases between the germline ends. The V gene's germline CDR1 is LNHNV and CDR2 YYDKDF (reference sequence).

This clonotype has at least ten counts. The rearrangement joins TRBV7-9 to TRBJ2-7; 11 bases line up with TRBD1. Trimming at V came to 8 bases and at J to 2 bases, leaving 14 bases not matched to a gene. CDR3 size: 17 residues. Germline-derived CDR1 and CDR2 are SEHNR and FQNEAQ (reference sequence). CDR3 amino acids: CASAGGQGEFGPYEQYF. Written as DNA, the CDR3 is TGTGCCAGCGCAGGGGGACAGGGGGAATTTGGTCCCTACGAGCAGTACTTC.

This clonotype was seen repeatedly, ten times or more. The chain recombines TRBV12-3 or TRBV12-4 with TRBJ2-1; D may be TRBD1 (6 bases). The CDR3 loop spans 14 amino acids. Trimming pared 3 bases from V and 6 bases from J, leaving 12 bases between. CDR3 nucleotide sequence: TGTGCCAGCAGTTTCGGGACACGTATCAATGAGCAGTTCTTC. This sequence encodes CASSFGTRINEQFF.

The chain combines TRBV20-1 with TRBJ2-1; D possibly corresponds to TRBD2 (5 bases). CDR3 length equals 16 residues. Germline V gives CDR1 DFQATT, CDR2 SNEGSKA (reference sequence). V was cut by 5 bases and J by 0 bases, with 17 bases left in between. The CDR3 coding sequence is TGCAGTGCTCGGAGTTCTAGCTTGAGCTCCTACAATGAGCAGTTCTTC. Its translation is CSARSSSLSSYNEQFF.

The CDR3 reads CASSFLYPTSGRAMGDTQYF. In DNA form, the CDR3 reads TGTGCCAGCAGCTTCCTTTACCCTACTAGCGGGAGGGCCATGGGAGATACGCAGTATTTT. V is TRBV11-2 and J is TRBJ2-3, with 13 bases identical to TRBD2. V lost 3 bases to trimming and J lost 5 bases; unmatched junction nucleotides: 17. Germline-derived CDR1 and CDR2 are SGHAT and FQNNGV. The CDR3 loop spans 20 amino acids.

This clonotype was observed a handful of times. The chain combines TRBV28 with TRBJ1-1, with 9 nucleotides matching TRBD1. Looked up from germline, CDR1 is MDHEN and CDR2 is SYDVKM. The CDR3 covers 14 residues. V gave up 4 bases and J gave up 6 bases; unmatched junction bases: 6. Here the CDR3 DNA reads TGTGCCAGCAGTTCCCGGGACAGGGCATCTGAAGCTTTCTTT. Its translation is CASSSRDRASEAFF.

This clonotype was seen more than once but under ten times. CDR3 region: CASSFDGTYEQYF. DNA of the CDR3: TGCGCCAGCAGCTTTGACGGAACCTACGAGCAGTACTTC. The rearrangement uses TRBV5-1 and TRBJ2-7, with D uncertain. The CDR3 length is 13 residues. Germline lookup yields CDR1 SGHRS and CDR2 YFSETQ. The V end lost 2 bases, the J end lost 2 bases, and 8 bases lay between the germline ends.

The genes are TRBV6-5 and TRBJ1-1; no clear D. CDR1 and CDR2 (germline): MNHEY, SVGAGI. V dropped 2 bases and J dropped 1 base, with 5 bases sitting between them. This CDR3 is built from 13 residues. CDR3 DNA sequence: TGTGCCAGCAGTTACGGGTGGAACACTGAAGCTTTCTTT. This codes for CASSYGWNTEAFF.

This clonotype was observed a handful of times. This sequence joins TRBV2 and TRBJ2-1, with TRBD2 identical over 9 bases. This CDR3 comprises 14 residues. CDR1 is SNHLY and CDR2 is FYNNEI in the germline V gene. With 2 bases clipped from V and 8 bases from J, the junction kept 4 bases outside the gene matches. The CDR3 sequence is CASSEISGSDEQFF. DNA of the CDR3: TGTGCCAGCAGTGAAATTAGCGGGAGTGATGAGCAGTTCTTC.

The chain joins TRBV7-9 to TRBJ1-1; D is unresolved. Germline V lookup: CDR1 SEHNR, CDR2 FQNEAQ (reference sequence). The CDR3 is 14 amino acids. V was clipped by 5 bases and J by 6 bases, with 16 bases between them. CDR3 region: CASSPAGGEAEAFF. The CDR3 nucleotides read TGTGCCAGCAGCCCCGCGGGAGGCGAAGCTGAAGCTTTCTTT.

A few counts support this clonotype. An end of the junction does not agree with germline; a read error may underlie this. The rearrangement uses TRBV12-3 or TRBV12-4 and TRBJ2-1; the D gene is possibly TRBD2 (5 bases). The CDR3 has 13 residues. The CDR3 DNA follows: TGTGCCAGCAGTTTCACAGCAGCAGGAGGTTGTCGGTTC. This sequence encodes CASSFTAAGGCRF.

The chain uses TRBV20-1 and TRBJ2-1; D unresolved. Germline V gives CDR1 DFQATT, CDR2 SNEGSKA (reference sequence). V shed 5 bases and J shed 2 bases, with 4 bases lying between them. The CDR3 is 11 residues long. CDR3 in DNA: TGCAGTGCTTTCCCCTACAATGAGCAGTTCTTC. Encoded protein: CSAFPYNEQFF.

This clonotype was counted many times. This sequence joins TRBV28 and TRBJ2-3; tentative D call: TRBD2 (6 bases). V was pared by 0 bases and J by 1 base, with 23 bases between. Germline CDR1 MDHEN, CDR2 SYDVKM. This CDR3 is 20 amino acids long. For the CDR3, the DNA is TGTGCCAGCAGTTTATGCTCCCTGTGTGTTAGCGGCGGGGGCACAGATACGCAGTATTTT. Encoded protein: CASSLCSLCVSGGGTDTQYF.

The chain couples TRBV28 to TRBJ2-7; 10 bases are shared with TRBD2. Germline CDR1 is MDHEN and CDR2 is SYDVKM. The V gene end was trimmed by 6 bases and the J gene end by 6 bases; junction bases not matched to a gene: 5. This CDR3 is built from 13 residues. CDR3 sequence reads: CASSPGLATEQYF. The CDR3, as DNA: TGTGCCAGCAGCCCGGGACTAGCGACCGAGCAGTACTTC.

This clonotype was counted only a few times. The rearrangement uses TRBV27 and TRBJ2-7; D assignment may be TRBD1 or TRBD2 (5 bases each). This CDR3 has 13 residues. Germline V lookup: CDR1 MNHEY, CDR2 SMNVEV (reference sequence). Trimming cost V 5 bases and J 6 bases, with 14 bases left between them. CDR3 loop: CASSPGTPLEQYF. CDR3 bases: TGTGCCAGCAGTCCCGGGACCCCCCTCGAGCAGTACTTC.

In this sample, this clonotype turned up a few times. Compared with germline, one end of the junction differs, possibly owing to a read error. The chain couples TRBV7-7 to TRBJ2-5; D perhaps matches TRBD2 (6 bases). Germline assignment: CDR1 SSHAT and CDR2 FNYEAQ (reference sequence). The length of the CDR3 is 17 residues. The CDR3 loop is CASSLEVGGRQSEAQYF. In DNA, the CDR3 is TGTGCCAGCAGCTTAGAGGTCGGGGGTCGCCAATCAGAGGCCCAGTACTTC. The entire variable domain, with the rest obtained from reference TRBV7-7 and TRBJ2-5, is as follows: GAGVSQSPRYKVTKRGQDVTLRCDPISSHATLYWYQQALGQGPEFLTYFNYEAQPDKSGLPSDRFSAERPEGSISTLTIQRTEQRDSAMYRCASSLEVGGRQSEAQYFGPGTRLLVL.

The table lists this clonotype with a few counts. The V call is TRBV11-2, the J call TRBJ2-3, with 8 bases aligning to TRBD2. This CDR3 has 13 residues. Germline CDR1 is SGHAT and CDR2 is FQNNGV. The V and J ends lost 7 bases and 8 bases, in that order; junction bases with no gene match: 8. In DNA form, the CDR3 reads TGTGCCAGCACCCACCGGGGGGGGGTTACGCAGTATTTT. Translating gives CASTHRGGVTQYF.

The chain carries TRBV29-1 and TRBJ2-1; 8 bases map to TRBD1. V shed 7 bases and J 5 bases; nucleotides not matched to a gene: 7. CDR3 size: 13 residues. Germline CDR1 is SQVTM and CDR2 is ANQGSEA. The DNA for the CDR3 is TGCAGCGCGACAGGGGTTTCCCACAATGAGCAGTTCTTC. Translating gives CSATGVSHNEQFF.